These 21 T cell receptor beta chains were all obtained from the same sample, sequenced in a study of OX40 agonist ivuxolimab in advanced cancers. The method was immunoSEQ multiplex PCR; TCRdb's version includes in-frame clones alone and lacks a portion of them. The sample holds 43,000 or so clones, roughly 90% seen once. The sample in question was CD4+ or CD8+ T cells sorted from blood, obtained in a trial of the OX40 agonist ivuxolimab. These receptors came from an adult with an advanced solid tumor such as melanoma, head and neck, liver or kidney cancer.

This chain joins TRBV19 and TRBJ1-5, with D maybe TRBD1 (5 bases). The germline CDR1 and CDR2 sequences are LNHDA and SQIVND (reference sequence). V was shortened by 3 bases and J by 4 bases, with 10 bases between the two germline ends. CDR3 size: 14 residues. The CDR3 loop is CASSMGVRNQPQHF. The CDR3 DNA follows: TGTGCCAGTAGTATGGGGGTTCGGAATCAGCCCCAGCATTTT.

The chain carries TRBV6-6 and TRBJ2-7; perhaps TRBD2 as D (6 bases). Germline CDR1 is MNHNY and CDR2 is SVGAGI (reference sequence). V lost 2 bases and J 3 bases, leaving 11 bases between the germline ends. The CDR3 runs 14 residues. CDR3 coding DNA: TGTGCCAGCAGTTACAGCGGGTCCCTCTACGAGCAGTACTTC. Encoded protein: CASSYSGSLYEQYF.

The J gene is TRBJ1-1, the V gene TRBV5-6, with D hard to call. The V gene's germline CDR1 is SGHDT and CDR2 YYEEEE. The length of the CDR3 is 14 residues. V was cut by 4 bases and J by 3 bases, with 13 bases left in between. CDR3 DNA sequence: TGTGCCAGCAGCGTCCTCCTCCGCGACACTGAAGCTTTCTTT. Amino acids: CASSVLLRDTEAFF.

The chain uses TRBV18 and TRBJ2-1, with unresolved D. Trimming removed 1 base at V and 0 bases at J, with 7 bases between. CDR3 length: 15 amino acids. Per germline, CDR1 KGHSH and CDR2 LQKENI. In DNA form, the CDR3 reads TGTGCCAGCTCACCACGGGCGAGCTCCTACAATGAGCAGTTCTTC. Translation: CASSPRASSYNEQFF. The variable domain in full, completed from reference TRBV18 and TRBJ2-1, reads NAGVMQNPRHLVRRRGQEARLRCSPMKGHSHVYWYRQLPEEGLKFMVYLQKENIIDESGMPKERFSAEFPKEGPSILRIQQVVRGDSAAYFCASSPRASSYNEQFFGPGTRLTVL.

The chain uses TRBV2 and TRBJ2-7; TRBD2 matches 11 bases. CDR3 length equals 14 residues. J gave up 6 bases and V 7 bases, and 8 bases lay outside the gene matches. Germline CDR1 reads SNHLY; CDR2 reads FYNNEI. The CDR3 protein is CASTRLAGSFEQYF. Written as DNA, the CDR3 is TGTGCCAGCACTAGACTAGCGGGGTCGTTCGAGCAGTACTTC.

The chain employs TRBV13 and TRBJ1-6, with D hard to call. Trimming left V 1 base short and J 11 bases short, with 15 bases between. CDR1 and CDR2 from the germline V gene are PRHDT and FYEKMQ (reference sequence). This CDR3 contains 15 residues. Here the CDR3 reads CASSLEGFGVAPLHF. DNA of the CDR3: TGTGCCAGCAGCTTAGAGGGATTCGGAGTGGCACCCCTCCACTTT. Complete variable domain (other parts from reference TRBV13 and TRBJ1-6): AAGVIQSPRHLIKEKRETATLKCYPIPRHDTVYWYQQGPGQDPQFLISFYEKMQSDKGSIPDRFSAQQFSDYHSELNMSSLELGDSALYFCASSLEGFGVAPLHFGNGTRLTVT.

This rearrangement joins TRBV5-6 to TRBJ1-4; D not resolved. CDR1 is SGHDT, CDR2 YYEEEE, per germline. The CDR3 totals 15 residues. Trimming left V 0 bases short and J 8 bases short, with 14 bases between. CDR3 nucleotides: TGTGCCAGCAGCTTGGAGGTAGACACCAGCGAAAAACTGTTTTTT. Its translation is CASSLEVDTSEKLFF.

This clone has a handful of counts. Here the CDR3 reads CASSGRGREQYF. In nucleotides, the CDR3 is TGTGCCAGCAGCGGCCGGGGTAGGGAGCAGTACTTC. This chain links TRBV7-9 with TRBJ2-7; the D gene is possibly TRBD2 (5 bases). The V end was cut by 5 bases, the J end by 7 bases, with 12 bases between. The CDR3 contains 12 residues. The germline gives CDR1 SEHNR, CDR2 FQNEAQ (reference sequence).

The V gene is TRBV30, the J gene TRBJ2-2, with D unclear. Germline V gene sequence: CDR1 GTSNPN, CDR2 SVGIG (reference sequence). Trimming removed 2 bases at V and 4 bases at J, with 5 bases between. CDR3 length: 12 amino acids. Written as DNA, the CDR3 is TGTGCCTGGAGTCTAAGCACCGGGGAGCTGTTTTTT. This translates into CAWSLSTGELFF. Full variable domain (outside the CDR3, taken from reference TRBV30 and TRBJ2-2): SQTIHQWPATLVQPVGSPLSLECTVEGTSNPNLYWYRQAAGRGLQLLFYSVGIGQISSEVPQNLSASRPQDRQFILSSKKLLLSDSGFYLCAWSLSTGELFFGEGSRLTVL.

V is TRBV27 and J is TRBJ2-5; D ambiguous. The V and J ends lost 8 bases and 1 base respectively, with 11 bases between them. Germline values: CDR1 MNHEY, CDR2 SMNVEV (reference sequence). The CDR3 spans 13 residues. This CDR3 reads CASGDMIQETQYF. CDR3 bases: TGTGCCAGCGGAGACATGATCCAAGAGACCCAGTACTTC.

This clone was counted only a few times. The rearrangement links TRBV19 to TRBJ1-1; no firm D call. V lost 3 bases to trimming and J lost 1 base, with 9 bases between them. CDR3 length equals 14 residues. Per the germline V gene, CDR1 is LNHDA and CDR2 is SQIVND (reference sequence). CDR3 protein: CASSMTPPNTEAFF. The DNA of the CDR3 is TGTGCCAGTAGTATGACCCCTCCGAACACTGAAGCTTTCTTT.

Points on this clone: Mismatch with germline at one junction end may stem from a read error. The chain's CDR3 is CAASRGGVHGYTF. CDR3 DNA: TGTGCCGCCAGCAGAGGAGGGGTCCATGGCTACACCTTC. The rearrangement joins TRBV15 to TRBJ1-2; possibly TRBD1 for D (5 bases). From germline, CDR1 is LNHNV and CDR2 YYDKDF (reference sequence). CDR3 length: 13 amino acids.

This clone was picked up one time. The J gene is TRBJ1-3, the V gene TRBV9; TRBD1 aligns across 7 bases. Trimming at V came to 4 bases and at J to 4 bases, leaving 8 bases not matched to a gene. Germline values: CDR1 SGDLS, CDR2 YYNGEE. This CDR3 is built from 15 residues. The chain's CDR3 is CASSPRQGSGNTIYF. The DNA for the CDR3 is TGTGCCAGCAGCCCCCGACAGGGATCCGGAAACACCATATATTTT.

This chain uses TRBV5-1 with TRBJ1-3; TRBD1 might be the D (5 bases). CDR3 length equals 15 residues. Germline V gene lookup returns CDR1 SGHRS and CDR2 YFSETQ. With 0 bases removed from V and 0 bases from J, the gap between germline ends came to 7 bases. This chain's CDR3 is CASSLGGGSGNTIYF. The CDR3 nucleotides are TGCGCCAGCAGCTTGGGCGGGGGCTCTGGAAACACCATATATTTT.

This clone was found once. The chain is built from TRBV7-2 and TRBJ2-2; 9 positions agree with TRBD2. The CDR3 contains 16 residues. Germline loops: CDR1 SGHTA, CDR2 FQGNSA. V was pared by 5 bases and J by 2 bases, with 6 bases of the junction left unmatched. Here the CDR3 reads CASSPRLAVNTGELFF. CDR3 DNA: TGTGCCAGCAGCCCAAGACTAGCGGTTAACACCGGGGAGCTGTTTTTT.

The V call is TRBV5-1, the J call TRBJ2-7, with 14 bases identical to TRBD2. Germline V gene sequence: CDR1 SGHRS, CDR2 YFSETQ. The CDR3 has 15 residues. The V and J ends lost 4 bases and 7 bases, in that order; junction bases with no gene match: 7. CDR3 loop: CASSPGLAGGLEQYF. The CDR3 DNA sequence: TGCGCCAGCAGCCCCGGACTAGCGGGAGGACTTGAGCAGTACTTC. The entire variable domain, with the rest obtained from reference TRBV5-1 and TRBJ2-7, is as follows: KAGVTQTPRYLIKTRGQQVTLSCSPISGHRSVSWYQQTPGQGLQFLFEYFSETQRNKGNFPGRFSGRQFSNSRSEMNVSTLELGDSALYLCASSPGLAGGLEQYFGPGTRLTVT.

This clone was recorded only once. The rearrangement uses TRBV6-5 and TRBJ1-5; TRBD1 is a possible D gene (6 bases). The germline V gene encodes CDR1 MNHEY and CDR2 SVGAGI. The CDR3 is 13 residues long. Trimming took off 5 bases at V and 4 bases at J, with 9 bases between the two ends. The CDR3 bases are TGTGCCAGCAGTACAGGGTTGAATCAGCCCCAGCATTTT. Translation gives CASSTGLNQPQHF.

This clone was seen a handful of times. This chain uses TRBV29-1 with TRBJ2-7; TRBD1 agrees at 7 bases. The CDR3 sequence is 12 residues long. From germline, CDR1 is SQVTM and CDR2 ANQGSEA. J was trimmed by 5 bases and V by 5 bases; bases with no gene match: 6. DNA of the CDR3: TGCAGCGTTTCCAGACAGGGCCACGAGCAGTACTTC. Its protein product is CSVSRQGHEQYF.

A single count supports this clone. V gene TRBV19 combines with J gene TRBJ1-5; D not resolved. V was trimmed by 10 bases and J by 7 bases, leaving 20 bases between them. CDR3 length equals 14 residues. The germline CDR1 and CDR2 sequences are LNHDA and SQIVND (reference sequence). The CDR3 coding sequence is TGTGCCACCCACCCGAGGGATCCACGGCAGCCCCAGCATTTT. Its protein product is CATHPRDPRQPQHF.

The V and J genes are TRBV29-1 and TRBJ1-1; D gene uncertain. Trimming pared 7 bases from V and 5 bases from J, leaving 14 bases between. Germline loops: CDR1 SQVTM, CDR2 ANQGSEA. This CDR3 spans 12 amino acids. The CDR3: CSALPGVTEAFF. For the CDR3, the DNA is TGCAGCGCCCTTCCCGGGGTAACTGAAGCTTTCTTT.

The chain is built from TRBV16 and TRBJ2-1, with D perhaps matching TRBD1 or TRBD2 (5 bases each). This CDR3 comprises 14 residues. Germline V gene data show CDR1 as KGHSY and CDR2 as FQNENV. V shed 0 bases and J shed 8 bases, with 11 bases lying between them. CDR3 sequence: CASSQSRGGHEQFF. The CDR3 DNA is TGTGCCAGCAGCCAATCGAGGGGCGGCCATGAGCAGTTCTTC.